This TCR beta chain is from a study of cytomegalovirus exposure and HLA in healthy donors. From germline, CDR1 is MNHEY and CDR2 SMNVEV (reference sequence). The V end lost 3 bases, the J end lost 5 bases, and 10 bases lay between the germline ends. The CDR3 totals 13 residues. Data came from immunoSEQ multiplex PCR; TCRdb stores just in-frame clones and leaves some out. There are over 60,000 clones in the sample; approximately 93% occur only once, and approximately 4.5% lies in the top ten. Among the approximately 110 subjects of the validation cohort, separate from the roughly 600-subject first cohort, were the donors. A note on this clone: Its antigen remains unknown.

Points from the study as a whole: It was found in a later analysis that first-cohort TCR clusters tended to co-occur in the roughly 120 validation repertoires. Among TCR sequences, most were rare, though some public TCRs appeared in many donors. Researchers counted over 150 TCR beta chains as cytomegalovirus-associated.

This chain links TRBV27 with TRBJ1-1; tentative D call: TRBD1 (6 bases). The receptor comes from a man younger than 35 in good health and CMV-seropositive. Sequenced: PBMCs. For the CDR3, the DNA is TGTGCCAGCAGTTTCACAGGGAAGACTGAAGCTTTCTTT. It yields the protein CASSFTGKTEAFF.